This entry features one T cell receptor (beta chain) sequence. Its antigen remains unknown. This entry belongs to a study of OX40 agonist ivuxolimab in advanced cancers. The wider study: From roughly 20 to 85 years was the age range, with a mean of roughly 64 years, and around 84% were male. Study-level findings and limits: Some of the lowest clonal expansion was seen in partial responders at 0.1-3.0 mg/kg.

Patients with autoimmune history or systemic immunosuppression were excluded. The CDR3 runs to 17 residues. Deletions cut 3 bases from V and 5 bases from J, with 21 bases between. Germline V gene data show CDR1 as KGHSH and CDR2 as LQKENI. The table came from immunoSEQ multiplex PCR; TCRdb's copy has only in-frame clones and leaves some out. The sample carries under 55,000 clones, around four fifths recorded once. This material consisted of CD4+ or CD8+ T cells sorted from blood, taken in a trial of the OX40 agonist ivuxolimab. The rearrangement uses TRBV18 and TRBJ2-3, with a possible D match to TRBD2 (5 bases). This TCR was recovered from an adult with an advanced solid tumor such as melanoma, head and neck, liver or kidney cancer. Here the CDR3 reads CASSPQTRIAMQDTQYF. In DNA form, the CDR3 reads TGTGCCAGCTCACCGCAAACTAGGATAGCCATGCAAGATACGCAGTATTTT.